This entry lists 15 T cell receptor beta chains sequenced from one sample in a study of blood T cell repertoires in COVID-19. Method: immunoSEQ multiplex PCR; TCRdb's copy keeps in-frame clones and lacks some. Here the sample spans around 28,000 clones, nearly 85% being singletons. Sequenced input: peripheral blood. The source is a man between 65 and 80 years old with active COVID-19.

The chain is built from TRBV7-2 and TRBJ2-7, with D possibly being TRBD1 (6 bases). This CDR3 region has 13 residues. The V and J ends lost 4 bases and 4 bases respectively, with 11 bases between them. Germline CDR1 reads SGHTA; CDR2 reads FQGNSA. DNA of the CDR3: TGTGCCAGCAGCTCCGGGACACTATACGAGCAGTACTTC. It encodes CASSSGTLYEQYF.

This sequence joins TRBV18 and TRBJ1-1; 8 nucleotides line up with TRBD1. With 3 bases clipped from V and 4 bases from J, the junction kept 4 bases outside the gene matches. Germline V lookup: CDR1 KGHSH, CDR2 LQKENI. The CDR3 is made up of 14 amino acids. CDR3 region: CASSPGQASTEAFF. The CDR3 region has the DNA TGTGCCAGCTCACCGGGACAGGCGAGCACTGAAGCTTTCTTT.

The chain links TRBV28 to TRBJ2-7; TRBD2 matches at 11 bases. J lost 3 bases, V lost 6 bases, and 7 bases had no gene match. Germline V gene data show CDR1 as MDHEN and CDR2 as SYDVKM. The CDR3 covers 15 residues. The CDR3 is CASRRSGLAGYEQYF. The CDR3 DNA is TGTGCCAGCAGAAGATCTGGACTAGCGGGCTACGAGCAGTACTTC.

J is TRBJ1-6 and V is TRBV5-6, with 9 nucleotides matching TRBD1. V lost 3 bases to trimming and J lost 9 bases; unmatched junction nucleotides: 7. This CDR3 region has 15 residues. The germline gives CDR1 SGHDT, CDR2 YYEEEE. The DNA of the CDR3 is TGTGCCAGCAGCTCCGGGACAGGGCGAAGTTCACCCCTCCACTTT. This codes for CASSSGTGRSSPLHF.

This clone was detected only a few times. V usage is TRBV9 and J usage is TRBJ2-1; 8 positions agree with TRBD2. The CDR3 spans 16 residues. Per germline, CDR1 SGDLS and CDR2 YYNGEE. V trimming: 3 bases; J trimming: 3 bases; junction bases outside the gene matches: 8. CDR3 protein: CASSGLGGGRYNEQFF. The CDR3, as DNA: TGTGCCAGCAGCGGGCTAGGCGGGGGGCGCTACAATGAGCAGTTCTTC.

V usage is TRBV2 and J usage is TRBJ2-3; 9 positions agree with TRBD2. The V gene's germline CDR1 is SNHLY and CDR2 FYNNEI. The CDR3 extends over 15 amino acids. V gave up 5 bases and J gave up 3 bases; unmatched junction bases: 6. Written as DNA, the CDR3 is TGTGCCAGCAGTCGCGGGGGGGCTATTACAGATACGCAGTATTTT. Its translation is CASSRGGAITDTQYF.

This clone was seen just once. The chain joins TRBV10-3 to TRBJ1-4, with a possible D match to TRBD1 (6 bases). The CDR3 loop spans 17 amino acids. The V gene lost 2 bases and the J gene lost 8 bases, with 21 bases spanning the gap. The germline V gene encodes CDR1 ENHRY and CDR2 SYGVKD. CDR3 amino acids: CAISEASVGAGGEKLFF. CDR3 nucleotide sequence: TGTGCCATCAGTGAGGCGTCAGTGGGGGCCGGTGGCGAAAAACTGTTTTTT.

The count of this clone is one. The J gene is TRBJ1-4, the V gene TRBV6-5; 7 positions match TRBD1. Trimming cost V 10 bases and J 4 bases; bases outside gene matches: 6. CDR1 and CDR2 from the germline V gene are MNHEY and SVGAGI. The CDR3 covers 13 residues. CDR3 in amino acids: CATTGVVNEKLFF. In nucleotides, the CDR3 is TGTGCCACCACAGGGGTCGTTAATGAAAAACTGTTTTTT.

The chain is built from TRBV9 and TRBJ2-6, with D possibly matching TRBD1 (6 bases). The CDR3 spans 21 residues. The V gene's germline CDR1 is SGDLS and CDR2 YYNGEE. Between the trimmed V and J ends, which lost 1 base and 0 bases, there was a span of 23 bases. In nucleotides, the CDR3 is TGTGCCAGCAGCGTAAAATTTTGGGGGCGTCAGGAAAACTCTGGGGCCAACGTCCTGACTTTC. It codes for CASSVKFWGRQENSGANVLTF.

The chain employs TRBV9 and TRBJ2-3; 7 nucleotides agree with TRBD2. Looked up from germline, CDR1 is SGDLS and CDR2 is YYNGEE. This CDR3 is built from 15 residues. Losses at the gene ends were 0 bases for V and 4 bases for J; bases not matched to a gene: 5. The CDR3 nucleotides read TGTGCCAGCAGCGTAGCAAAAGCGGGGCCAGATACGCAGTATTTT. Translated, it gives CASSVAKAGPDTQYF. Combining the CDR3 with reference TRBV9 and TRBJ2-3 gives the whole variable domain DSGVTQTPKHLITATGQRVTLRCSPRSGDLSVYWYQQSLDQGLQFLIQYYNGEERAKGNILERFSAQQFPDLHSELNLSSLELGDSALYFCASSVAKAGPDTQYFGPGTRLTVL.

V and J are TRBV10-2 and TRBJ1-6; 9 positions agree with TRBD1. V lost 6 bases and J lost 7; bases outside the gene matches: 4. Germline loops: CDR1 WSHSY, CDR2 SAAADI. The CDR3 covers 14 residues. The CDR3 protein is CASSRDRANSPLHF. In nucleotides, the CDR3 is TGCGCCAGCAGCCGGGACAGGGCCAATTCACCCCTCCACTTT.

The rearrangement joins TRBV27 to TRBJ1-1; D gene ambiguous. CDR1 is MNHEY and CDR2 is SMNVEV in the germline V gene (reference sequence). With 7 bases removed from V and 3 bases from J, the gap between germline ends came to 15 bases. This CDR3 comprises 14 residues. CDR3: CASTMGRGYTEAFF. CDR3 bases: TGTGCCAGCACCATGGGGAGAGGCTACACTGAAGCTTTCTTT.

The chain links TRBV24-1 to TRBJ2-3; 12 nucleotides align to TRBD2. The germline V gene has CDR1 KGHDR and CDR2 SFDVKD. Trimming at V came to 5 bases and at J to 5 bases, leaving 13 bases not matched to a gene. The CDR3 totals 18 residues. CDR3 loop: CATSAPGTSGRKGDTQYF. CDR3 DNA: TGTGCCACCAGTGCCCCCGGGACTAGCGGGCGTAAGGGAGATACGCAGTATTTT.

The rearrangement joins TRBV7-2 to TRBJ2-7, with 9 nucleotides matching TRBD1. This CDR3 is built from 14 residues. Trimming at V came to 6 bases and at J to 3 bases, leaving 6 bases not matched to a gene. Per the germline V gene, CDR1 is SGHTA and CDR2 is FQGNSA. Here the CDR3 DNA reads TGTGCCAGCAGTCGCGGGACAGGGAACTACGAGCAGTACTTC. It codes for CASSRGTGNYEQYF. Looking up the rest from reference TRBV7-2 and TRBJ2-7 gives the full variable domain: GAGVSQSPSNKVTEKGKDVELRCDPISGHTALYWYRQSLGQGLEFLIYFQGNSAPDKSGLPSDRFSAERTGGSVSTLTIQRTQQEDSAVYLCASSRGTGNYEQYFGPGTRLTVT.

The chain is built from TRBV19 and TRBJ2-5; 10 bases match TRBD1. The CDR3 is made up of 15 amino acids. Germline V gene lookup returns CDR1 LNHDA and CDR2 SQIVND (reference sequence). Trimming cost V 4 bases and J 6 bases; bases outside gene matches: 8. The CDR3 spells CASSTTGTGAKTQYF. DNA for the CDR3: TGTGCCAGTAGTACAACCGGGACAGGGGCAAAGACCCAGTACTTC. Combining the CDR3 with reference TRBV19 and TRBJ2-5 gives the whole variable domain DGGITQSPKYLFRKEGQNVTLSCEQNLNHDAMYWYRQDPGQGLRLIYYSQIVNDFQKGDIAEGYSVSREKKESFPLTVTSAQKNPTAFYLCASSTTGTGAKTQYFGPGTRLLVL.